The 27 T cell receptor beta chains presented below share a single source sample, sequenced in a study of human T cells and chemical hapten exposure. Using its own MiXCR run on the RACE reads, TCRdb lists one record per CDR3 protein. This table has 35,000 to 50,000 distinct CDR3 sequences, approximately 9.6% appearing once. Stated time point: patch test 2, 6 weeks after DPC sensitization. Treatment specified: therapeutic diphenylcyclopropenone sensitization with weekly scalp DPC. From whole blood left unfractionated, total RNA was extracted. This sample comprised whole blood, obtained in connection with sensitization to the hapten diphenylcyclopropenone (DPC). All receptors derive from a woman in her twenties or thirties with alopecia areata. Some clones in this sample may be carry-over from other donors' samples.

V gene TRBV27 combines with J gene TRBJ2-7; 9 bases align to TRBD2. The V gene end was trimmed by 5 bases and the J gene end by 0 bases; junction bases not matched to a gene: 5. This CDR3 spans 15 amino acids. Germline CDR1 and CDR2: MNHEY and SMNVEV (reference sequence). The CDR3 sequence: CASSKAGGSSYEQYF. In DNA, the CDR3 is TGTGCCAGCAGTAAAGCGGGGGGATCCTCCTACGAGCAGTACTTC.

This sequence joins TRBV5-3 and TRBJ2-6, with D perhaps matching TRBD1 or TRBD2 (5 bases each). TRBV5-3 is recorded as an ORF, its role being uncertain. This CDR3 is 17 amino acids long. The ends were cut back, 5 bases at V and 0 bases at J, with 15 bases in the middle. CDR3 sequence: CARSSGTASSGANVLTF. The CDR3 nucleotides are TGTGCCAGAAGTTCCGGGACGGCGAGCTCTGGGGCCAACGTCCTGACTTTC.

The chain is built from TRBV15 and TRBJ2-1; 8 bases line up with TRBD1. Unmatched junction bases numbered 12, after V lost 2 bases and J lost 9 bases. The CDR3 extends over 16 amino acids. Germline V gives CDR1 LNHNV, CDR2 YYDKDF (reference sequence). This chain's CDR3 is CATSRSLGQGAGEQFF. The CDR3 bases are TGTGCCACCAGCAGATCTCTTGGACAGGGTGCGGGTGAGCAGTTCTTC.

The CDR3 is CASARGGTDTQYF. The CDR3 coding sequence is TGTGCCAGCGCCAGGGGGGGCACAGATACGCAGTATTTT. The chain couples TRBV9 to TRBJ2-3; the D gene is possibly TRBD1 (7 bases). The CDR3 loop spans 13 amino acids. V was shortened by 7 bases and J by 1 base, with 10 bases between the two germline ends. CDR1 is SGDLS, CDR2 YYNGEE, per germline.

This clonotype was seen a handful of times. J is TRBJ1-1 and V is TRBV11-2; D is unresolved. Trimming pared 2 bases from V and 10 bases from J, leaving 17 bases between. CDR1 and CDR2 (germline): SGHAT, FQNNGV. This CDR3 comprises 14 residues. The CDR3 is CASSLPREVLGAFF. Written as DNA, the CDR3 is TGTGCCAGCAGCTTACCCCGGGAGGTACTAGGAGCTTTCTTT.

Ten or more counts support this clonotype. The chain joins TRBV7-2 to TRBJ2-5; D possibly corresponds to TRBD2 (5 bases). CDR3 length equals 13 residues. Germline V gene lookup returns CDR1 SGHTA and CDR2 FQGNSA. Between the trimmed V and J ends, which lost 8 bases and 1 base, there was a span of 11 bases. The CDR3 is CASGLSGQETQYF. In nucleotides, the CDR3 is TGTGCCAGCGGACTTAGTGGCCAAGAGACCCAGTACTTC.

This clonotype was counted ten times or more. This chain connects TRBV7-3 to TRBJ1-1; a possible D gene is TRBD1 (6 bases). The CDR3 contains 14 residues. In germline, CDR1 is SGHTA, CDR2 FQGTGA. With 3 bases removed from V and 3 bases from J, the gap between germline ends came to 11 bases. CDR3 DNA: TGTGCCAGCAGCTTGGGGCAGGGGCACACTGAAGCTTTCTTT. Translation: CASSLGQGHTEAFF.

The chain couples TRBV4-3 to TRBJ1-6; D may be TRBD1 (5 bases). CDR1 and CDR2 (germline): LGHNA, YSLEER. V gave up 3 bases and J gave up 10 bases, with 16 bases separating them. The CDR3 spans 15 residues. CDR3: CASSQGGVRGSPLHF. CDR3 sequence (DNA): TGCGCCAGCAGCCAGGGGGGGGTAAGAGGCTCACCCCTCCACTTT.

Worth noting for this clonotype: A much more abundant neighbour one base away suggests this may be a read error. The CDR3 sequence: CASSSRTGADTQYF. For the CDR3, the DNA is TGTGCCAGCAGCTCCAGGACAGGGGCAGATACGCAGTATTTT. V and J are TRBV7-2 and TRBJ2-3, with TRBD1 identical over 9 bases. The CDR3 is 14 residues long. Per germline, CDR1 SGHTA and CDR2 FQGNSA. The V and J ends lost 4 bases and 4 bases, in that order; junction bases with no gene match: 3.

The genes are TRBV6-6 and TRBJ2-2; the match to TRBD1 covers 10 bases. The junction had 4 bases not matched to a gene; V was cut back by 5 bases and J by 4 bases. The CDR3 consists of 15 residues. Looked up from germline, CDR1 is MNHNY and CDR2 is SVGAGI (reference sequence). The CDR3 region is CASSPRTGGTGELFF. The CDR3 nucleotides are TGTGCCAGCAGTCCGCGGACAGGGGGCACCGGGGAGCTGTTTTTT.

This clonotype was counted ten times or more. V gene TRBV6-6 combines with J gene TRBJ1-2; D is ambiguous. The germline V and J ends were trimmed by 0 bases and 2 bases, with 10 bases remaining between them. This CDR3 is built from 15 residues. The germline gives CDR1 MNHNY, CDR2 SVGAGI (reference sequence). The CDR3 spells CASSYSISGNYGYTF. The CDR3, as DNA: TGTGCCAGCAGTTACTCGATATCAGGCAACTATGGCTACACCTTC.

The sample holds a few counts of this clonotype. The chain links TRBV7-2 to TRBJ2-2, with D unresolved. The CDR3 runs to 14 residues. CDR1 SGHTA and CDR2 FQGNSA come from the germline V gene. The V end was cut by 5 bases, the J end by 2 bases, with 9 bases between. In DNA form, the CDR3 reads TGTGCCAGCAGCAAGGACGGTAACACCGGGGAGCTGTTTTTT. It translates to CASSKDGNTGELFF.

About this clonotype: A much larger clone lies one base from this, so it may be a read error. The rearrangement uses TRBV7-9 and TRBJ2-7; D possibly corresponds to TRBD1 (6 bases). Trimming removed 10 bases at V and 2 bases at J, with 12 bases between. The CDR3 totals 12 residues. Per the germline V gene, CDR1 is SEHNR and CDR2 is FQNEAQ (reference sequence). The CDR3 DNA sequence: TGTGCCAACGGGAACAGGGCCTACGAGCAGTACTTC. Translated, it gives CANGNRAYEQYF.

This clonotype has at least ten counts. The chain has TRBV2 and TRBJ2-7, with D hard to call. Trimming removed 4 bases at V and 3 bases at J, with 7 bases between. Germline V lookup: CDR1 SNHLY, CDR2 FYNNEI. CDR3 size: 12 residues. CDR3 amino acids: CASSGSGYEQYF. CDR3 nucleotide sequence: TGTGCCAGCAGTGGTTCGGGCTACGAGCAGTACTTC.

This clonotype was detected ten times or more. The chain links TRBV12-3 or TRBV12-4 to TRBJ1-2; 10 nucleotides match TRBD1. V lost 7 bases and J lost 5; bases outside the gene matches: 16. This CDR3 comprises 17 residues. Written as DNA, the CDR3 is TGTGCCAGCATGCGGGACAGGGGTTTTGTATTAGGGTATGGCTACACCTTC. Its protein is CASMRDRGFVLGYGYTF.

The chain employs TRBV20-1 and TRBJ2-1, with 10 bases identical to TRBD2. With V trimmed by 0 bases and J by 0 bases, 2 bases remained unmatched. The CDR3 extends over 16 amino acids. Germline CDR1 is DFQATT and CDR2 is SNEGSKA (reference sequence). CDR3 DNA sequence: TGCAGTGCTAGAGACAAGCGGGGGGGCTCCTACAATGAGCAGTTCTTC. Translated, it gives CSARDKRGGSYNEQFF.

V gene TRBV10-3 combines with J gene TRBJ1-1; D unclear. The CDR3 covers 12 residues. V lost 2 bases and J 1 base, leaving 2 bases between the germline ends. Germline V lookup: CDR1 ENHRY, CDR2 SYGVKD. The chain's CDR3 is CAISERNTEAFF. In DNA form, the CDR3 reads TGTGCCATCAGTGAGAGGAACACTGAAGCTTTCTTT.

This clonotype was seen more than once but under ten times. The J gene is TRBJ1-2, the V gene TRBV3-1, with D tentatively TRBD1 (6 bases). CDR3 length equals 16 residues. In germline, CDR1 is LGHDT, CDR2 YNNKEL (reference sequence). With 1 base removed from V and 1 base from J, the gap between germline ends came to 13 bases. CDR3 bases: TGTGCCAGCAGCCAAGCCCCCAGGGGCCTTAACTATGGCTACACCTTC. Translated, it gives CASSQAPRGLNYGYTF.

This clonotype came up a few times. The chain employs TRBV29-1 and TRBJ2-2; 7 nucleotides align to TRBD1. The ends lost 2 bases at V and 3 bases at J; junction bases unmatched: 3. CDR3 size: 14 residues. Germline V gives CDR1 SQVTM, CDR2 ANQGSEA. The CDR3 coding sequence is TGCAGCGTTGAATTGGGACAGTACACCGGGGAGCTGTTTTTT. Translating gives CSVELGQYTGELFF.

This clonotype was detected many times. The chain employs TRBV28 and TRBJ2-6, with 7 bases aligning to TRBD1. CDR1 is MDHEN and CDR2 is SYDVKM in the germline V gene. The trim removed 5 bases at V and 2 bases at J, leaving 12 bases unmatched. This CDR3 has 18 amino acids. The CDR3 protein is CASSATGVGATGANVLTF. In DNA, the CDR3 is TGTGCCAGCAGTGCCACAGGGGTAGGTGCGACTGGGGCCAACGTCCTGACTTTC.

CDR3 loop: CASSFHRGGQETQYF. As DNA, the CDR3 is TGTGCCAGCAGCTTTCACAGGGGAGGCCAAGAGACCCAGTACTTC. This chain joins TRBV7-2 and TRBJ2-5; the D gene is possibly TRBD1 (7 bases). Per the germline V gene, CDR1 is SGHTA and CDR2 is FQGNSA. This CDR3 has 15 residues. The germline V and J ends were trimmed by 3 bases and 1 base, with 12 bases remaining between them. Combining the CDR3 with reference TRBV7-2 and TRBJ2-5 gives the whole variable domain GAGVSQSPSNKVTEKGKDVELRCDPISGHTALYWYRQSLGQGLEFLIYFQGNSAPDKSGLPSDRFSAERTGGSVSTLTIQRTQQEDSAVYLCASSFHRGGQETQYFGPGTRLLVL.

The genes are TRBV4-2 and TRBJ2-7, with D unresolved. Trimming took off 0 bases at V and 4 bases at J, with 7 bases between the two ends. Germline values: CDR1 LGHNA, CDR2 YNFKEQ. This CDR3 spans 13 amino acids. The CDR3 spells CASSQDRLYEQYF. The CDR3 coding sequence is TGTGCCAGCAGCCAAGATCGACTTTACGAGCAGTACTTC.

The chain links TRBV29-1 to TRBJ1-2, with D uncertain. CDR1 SQVTM and CDR2 ANQGSEA come from the germline V gene. This CDR3 spans 11 amino acids. Trimming took off 5 bases at V and 5 bases at J, with 9 bases between the two ends. CDR3 in amino acids: CSVFSTYGYTF. The CDR3 region has the DNA TGCAGCGTTTTCAGTACTTATGGCTACACCTTC. Looking up the rest from reference TRBV29-1 and TRBJ1-2 gives the full variable domain: SAVISQKPSRDICQRGTSLTIQCQVDSQVTMMFWYRQQPGQSLTLIATANQGSEATYESGFVIDKFPISRPNLTFSTLTVSNMSPEDSSIYLCSVFSTYGYTFGSGTRLTVV.

This clonotype showed up many times. The gene calls are TRBV7-2 and TRBJ1-4, with D possibly TRBD1 on 5 matching bases. Trimming took 3 bases from V and 3 from J, leaving 8 bases between them. This CDR3 spans 14 amino acids. Germline V gene lookup returns CDR1 SGHTA and CDR2 FQGNSA. DNA for the CDR3: TGTGCCAGCAGCTTCCAGGGAGCTAATGAAAAACTGTTTTTT. This gives the protein CASSFQGANEKLFF.

This clonotype has a handful of counts. In nucleotides, the CDR3 is TGTGCCAGCAGCTCGCTGACTAGCGGGGCTTACGAGCAGTACTTC. As protein: CASSSLTSGAYEQYF. The chain carries TRBV7-2 and TRBJ2-7; 11 nucleotides match TRBD2. Germline CDR1 reads SGHTA; CDR2 reads FQGNSA. The ends lost 4 bases at V and 4 bases at J; junction bases unmatched: 6. The CDR3 runs to 15 residues.

This clonotype was counted at least ten times. The chain links TRBV7-2 to TRBJ1-1; D not certain. Trimming removed 2 bases at V and 3 bases at J, with 7 bases between. Germline V CDR1 and CDR2: SGHTA, FQGNSA. The CDR3 runs to 13 residues. The CDR3: CASSLNPDTEAFF. In nucleotides, the CDR3 is TGTGCCAGCAGCTTAAACCCGGACACTGAAGCTTTCTTT.

The rearrangement links TRBV28 to TRBJ1-6; no firm D call. This CDR3 comprises 13 residues. The germline gives CDR1 MDHEN, CDR2 SYDVKM. Trimming removed 6 bases at V and 7 bases at J, with 10 bases between. The CDR3: CASRAQENSPLHF. In nucleotides, the CDR3 is TGTGCCAGCAGGGCGCAGGAAAATTCACCCCTCCACTTT.